Below are 5 T cell receptor beta chains sequenced from a single sample in a study of regulatory dendritic cells for organ transplantation. The method was immunoSEQ multiplex PCR; TCRdb's version includes in-frame clones alone and lacks a portion of them. The table includes about 4,200 clones, 60% detected once. Sorted subsets were CFSE-labeled and cultured four to five days with allogeneic dendritic cells. No antigen has been identified for these receptors. Specimen: memory CD8+ T cells from blood cultured with regulatory dendritic cells. Noted subset: CD45RO+ memory T cells. Receptors were obtained from a human donor in good health.

This chain links TRBV7-2 with TRBJ2-7; 16 bases align to TRBD2. This CDR3 is built from 16 residues. The germline V gene has CDR1 SGHTA and CDR2 FQGNSA. V was pared by 5 bases and J by 6 bases, with 7 bases of the junction left unmatched. This chain's CDR3 is CASSQGLAGGLSEQYF. CDR3 sequence (DNA): TGTGCCAGCAGCCAGGGACTAGCGGGGGGGCTGAGCGAGCAGTACTTC.

By sample fraction, this clone is medium-sized. The CDR3 DNA is TGTGCCATCAGAGACTCCCCACAGAACACTGAAGCTTTCTTT. Its protein is CAIRDSPQNTEAFF. The chain combines TRBV10-3 with TRBJ1-1, with D hard to call. CDR3 length: 14 residues. V gave up 6 bases and J gave up 1 base, with 12 bases separating them. Germline V gives CDR1 ENHRY, CDR2 SYGVKD.

Of note for this clone: This sample includes further DNA sequences coding for the same CDR3. The rearrangement links TRBV7-2 to TRBJ2-1, with TRBD2 matching 10 bases. V lost 6 bases to trimming and J lost 5 bases; unmatched junction nucleotides: 7. Per germline, CDR1 SGHTA and CDR2 FQGNSA. This CDR3 contains 15 residues. The CDR3 DNA sequence: TGTGCCAGCAGTTATTTAGCGGGGGGTAACAATGAGCAGTTCTTC. This encodes CASSYLAGGNNEQFF.

This chain joins TRBV5-6 and TRBJ1-6; TRBD1 aligns across 10 bases. The germline V gene encodes CDR1 SGHDT and CDR2 YYEEEE. The CDR3 runs 16 residues. With 6 bases clipped from V and 3 bases from J, the junction kept 6 bases outside the gene matches. For the CDR3, the DNA is TGTGCCAGCAAAAGACAGGGGGCGGTCTATAATTCACCCCTCCACTTT. Translation: CASKRQGAVYNSPLHF.

The J gene is TRBJ2-2, the V gene TRBV7-9, with 7 positions matching TRBD1. The CDR3 loop spans 14 amino acids. CDR1 is SEHNR, CDR2 FQNEAQ, per germline (reference sequence). The trim removed 5 bases at V and 5 bases at J, leaving 5 bases unmatched. CDR3 DNA sequence: TGTGCCAGCAGCGGCACGGGACAGACCGGGGAGCTGTTTTTT. Protein: CASSGTGQTGELFF.